These T cell receptor beta chains were read from a single sample in a study of CD8+CD57+ T cells in acquired aplastic anemia. Using its own MiXCR run on the reads, TCRdb lists one record per CDR3 protein. Here the sample spans about 120,000 distinct CDR3 sequences, about 50% being singletons. The sample consisted of sorted CD4+, CD8+, or CD8+CD57+ T cells (not recorded which) from PBMCs. The source of these receptors is a human donor with aplastic anemia. CDR3s include the opening cysteine and the closing phenylalanine or tryptophan. A D gene is named only where the DNA matches it firmly. A clone size is listed for some rows: how often the clone was seen (once, few, many), or a class if it is expanded.

J gene: TRBJ1-2
V gene: TRBV19
D gene: TRBD1
clone size: NA
CDR3 protein: CASSIETGNYGYTF
CDR3 DNA: TGTGCCAGTAGTATTGAGACAGGGAACTATGGCTACACCTTC

J gene: TRBJ2-1
V gene: TRBV9
D gene: TRBD1
clone size: many
CDR3 protein: CASSEEGTGYNEQFF
CDR3 DNA: TGTGCCAGCAGCGAGGAGGGGACAGGGTACAATGAGCAGTTCTTC

J gene: TRBJ2-6
V gene: TRBV4-3
D gene: TRBD2
clone size: many
CDR3 protein: CASSLTSGGALGANVLTF
CDR3 DNA: TGCGCCAGCAGCCTGACTAGCGGGGGGGCCTTGGGGGCCAACGTCCTGACTTTC

J gene: TRBJ1-5
V gene: TRBV15
D gene: TRBD1
clone size: NA
CDR3 protein: CATSVGRGGGQPQHF
CDR3 DNA: TGTGCCACCAGCGTTGGGAGAGGGGGCGGACAGCCCCAGCATTTT

J gene: TRBJ1-6
V gene: TRBV7-9
D gene: TRBD1
clone size: many
CDR3 protein: CASSFDRGFIYPLHF
CDR3 DNA: TGTGCCAGCAGCTTCGACAGGGGATTCATATACCCCCTCCACTTT

J gene: TRBJ2-7
V gene: TRBV7-6
D gene: NA
clone size: NA
CDR3 protein: CASSLADGYEQYF
CDR3 DNA: TGTGCCAGCAGCTTAGCAGACGGATACGAGCAGTACTTC

J gene: TRBJ2-7
V gene: TRBV7-8
D gene: NA
clone size: NA
CDR3 protein: CASSPGRDPVYEQYF
CDR3 DNA: TGCGCCAGCAGCCCGGGACGGGACCCTGTCTACGAGCAGTACTTC

J gene: TRBJ2-7
V gene: TRBV25-1
D gene: NA
clone size: NA
CDR3 protein: CASRKTQGGGEQYF
CDR3 DNA: TGTGCCAGCAGAAAGACACAGGGAGGCGGCGAGCAGTACTTC

J gene: TRBJ2-1
V gene: TRBV15
D gene: NA
clone size: NA
CDR3 protein: CATSRVLLDYNEQFF
CDR3 DNA: TGTGCCACCAGCAGAGTCTTACTAGACTACAATGAGCAGTTCTTC

J gene: TRBJ2-7
V gene: TRBV11-3
D gene: TRBD1
clone size: NA
CDR3 protein: CASSSSGTGTYEQYF
CDR3 DNA: TGTGCCAGCAGCTCCTCCGGGACAGGGACCTACGAGCAGTACTTC

J gene: TRBJ2-5
V gene: TRBV5-1
D gene: NA
clone size: NA
CDR3 protein: CASSLWDQETQYF
CDR3 DNA: TGCGCCAGCAGCTTGTGGGACCAAGAGACCCAGTACTTC

J gene: TRBJ2-2
V gene: TRBV24-1
D gene: NA
clone size: few
CDR3 protein: CATSDPARSEELFF
CDR3 DNA: TGTGCCACCAGTGATCCGGCCCGGTCCGAGGAGCTGTTTTTT

J gene: TRBJ2-7
V gene: TRBV4-3
D gene: TRBD2
clone size: many
CDR3 protein: CASSQASGGSEQYF
CDR3 DNA: TGCGCCAGCAGCCAAGCTAGCGGGGGGAGCGAGCAGTACTTC

J gene: TRBJ2-1
V gene: TRBV10-3
D gene: TRBD2
clone size: NA
CDR3 protein: CAIGTSGAYNEQFF
CDR3 DNA: TGTGCCATCGGGACTAGCGGGGCATACAATGAGCAGTTCTTC

J gene: TRBJ1-1
V gene: TRBV6-1
D gene: TRBD1
clone size: once
CDR3 protein: CASIRDRGAGTEAFF
CDR3 DNA: TGTGCCAGCATCCGGGACAGGGGGGCGGGCACTGAAGCTTTCTTT

J gene: TRBJ2-5
V gene: TRBV20-1
D gene: NA
clone size: few
CDR3 protein: CSARGGGETQYF
CDR3 DNA: TGCAGTGCTAGAGGAGGGGGGGAGACCCAGTACTTC

J gene: TRBJ2-5
V gene: TRBV27
D gene: NA
clone size: NA
CDR3 protein: CASSWWAGNQETQYF
CDR3 DNA: TGTGCCAGCAGTTGGTGGGCGGGGAATCAAGAGACCCAGTACTTC

J gene: TRBJ2-1
V gene: TRBV10-1
D gene: TRBD1
clone size: NA
CDR3 protein: CASSLTGTGDYNEQFF
CDR3 DNA: TGCGCCAGCAGTTTAACCGGGACAGGAGACTACAATGAGCAGTTCTTC

J gene: TRBJ1-1
V gene: TRBV5-1
D gene: NA
clone size: NA
CDR3 protein: CASSLVSQINTEAFF
CDR3 DNA: TGCGCCAGCAGCTTGGTTAGTCAGATAAACACTGAAGCTTTCTTT

J gene: TRBJ1-5
V gene: TRBV7-9
D gene: NA
clone size: NA
CDR3 protein: CASSIDYQPQHF
CDR3 DNA: TGTGCCAGCAGCATAGATTATCAGCCCCAGCATTTT

J gene: TRBJ2-7
V gene: TRBV5-6
D gene: TRBD1
clone size: NA
CDR3 protein: CASSLEGAQYEQYF
CDR3 DNA: TGTGCCAGCAGCTTGGAGGGGGCGCAGTACGAGCAGTACTTC

J gene: TRBJ1-4
V gene: TRBV15
D gene: NA
clone size: few
CDR3 protein: CATSPRQNEKLFF
CDR3 DNA: TGTGCCACCAGCCCCAGGCAAAATGAAAAACTGTTTTTT

J gene: TRBJ2-1
V gene: TRBV11-2
D gene: NA
clone size: NA
CDR3 protein: CASSLMAGPGNERFF
CDR3 DNA: TGTGCCAGCAGCTTAATGGCGGGGCCGGGCAATGAGAGGTTCTTC

J gene: TRBJ1-6
V gene: TRBV10-3
D gene: TRBD1
clone size: few
CDR3 protein: CATGLDRANSPLHF
CDR3 DNA: TGTGCCACGGGATTGGACAGGGCCAATTCACCCCTCCACTTT

J gene: TRBJ2-1
V gene: TRBV4-1
D gene: TRBD2
clone size: NA
CDR3 protein: CASRGESGPSSYNEQFF
CDR3 DNA: TGCGCCAGCCGGGGGGAAAGCGGGCCGAGCTCCTACAATGAGCAGTTCTTC

J gene: TRBJ1-5
V gene: TRBV19
D gene: NA
clone size: NA
CDR3 protein: CASSPGRVNSNQPQHF
CDR3 DNA: TGTGCCAGTAGTCCAGGACGAGTTAATAGCAATCAGCCCCAGCATTTT

J gene: TRBJ1-1
V gene: TRBV4-1
D gene: NA
clone size: many
CDR3 protein: CASSPREGREAFF
CDR3 DNA: TGCGCCAGCAGCCCTCGTGAGGGACGGGAAGCTTTCTTT

J gene: TRBJ2-5
V gene: TRBV5-1
D gene: NA
clone size: NA
CDR3 protein: CASRLQGTQYF
CDR3 DNA: TGCGCCAGCAGGCTCCAAGGGACCCAGTACTTC

J gene: TRBJ1-1
V gene: TRBV7-8
D gene: NA
clone size: NA
CDR3 protein: CASSSQNTEAFF
CDR3 DNA: TGTGCCAGCAGCTCGCAAAACACTGAAGCTTTCTTT

J gene: TRBJ1-1
V gene: TRBV28
D gene: NA
clone size: NA
CDR3 protein: CASSLMGGGTEAFF
CDR3 DNA: TGTGCCAGCAGTTTGATGGGAGGGGGCACTGAAGCTTTCTTT

J gene: TRBJ2-7
V gene: TRBV4-2
D gene: TRBD2
clone size: NA
CDR3 protein: CASSQGGSGGVYEQYF
CDR3 DNA: TGTGCCAGCAGCCAAGGTGGTAGCGGGGGGGTCTACGAGCAGTACTTC